This TCR beta chain stems from a study of monozygotic twins with inflammatory bowel disease. Notes on the study in general: Twins with IBD were found to have lower TCRbeta diversity (inverse Simpson) than healthy co-twins.

cDNA for each sample came from eight separate reactions. A 6-nucleotide sample barcode was carried by the UMIs, which template switching added. Both the TCRalpha cDNA and the TCRbeta cDNA were taken through two nested PCRs, lasting around 15 and 9 cycles. With the 5' RACE reads reprocessed, TCRdb shows one record per CDR3 protein and no DNA. The specimen's table records under 130,000 distinct CDR3 sequences. As for this clonotype: What it binds is unknown.

The germline CDR1 and CDR2 sequences are DFQATT and SNEGSKA (reference sequence). The CDR3 totals 14 residues. Sequencing used blood. The V and J genes are TRBV20-1 and TRBJ2-7. The clonotype comes from a human donor with ulcerative colitis or Crohn's disease, or a healthy co-twin of an affected twin (not recorded which). Here the CDR3 reads CSARLAGDSYEQYF.